This TCR beta chain was sequenced during a study of shared clonotypes between healthy human individuals. The study's findings and limits: The generation probabilities recorded for non-shared clonotypes fell below those of clonotypes shared by all four donors.

This CDR3 contains 14 residues. Trimming took 6 bases from V and 4 from J, leaving 16 bases between them. Germline CDR1 and CDR2: SQVTM and ANQGSEA. TCRdb's table, derived via immunoSEQ multiplex PCR, lists solely in-frame clones and lacks some. Here the sample spans 2 million to 2.5 million clones, roughly 93% being singletons. For this clone: Its antigen is unidentified.

The chain joins TRBV29-1 to TRBJ2-1, with D perhaps given as TRBD1 or TRBD2 (5 bases each). The sequenced sample was naive CD4+ T cells from PBMCs. Stated subset: CD45RA+ positively selected. The sequence came from a man aged 18 to 29 in good health. Some clones in this sample may be carry-over from other donors' samples. CDR3 amino acids: CSVGDRGEYNEQFF. The CDR3 coding sequence is TGCAGCGTGGGGGACCGCGGCGAATACAATGAGCAGTTCTTC.